The next 23 T cell receptor beta chains were all read from a single sample in a study of post-analysis software for immune sequencing data. Study-level results: Controls showed lower frequencies than patients for roughly 5 TRBV segments, and TRBV5-6, TRBV5-1 and TRBV20-1 were among these.

Their antigens remain unidentified. TCR beta cDNA libraries included unique molecular identifiers. From the PCR reads, TCRdb called clonotypes with MiXCR, one entry per CDR3 protein. This table has over 700,000 distinct CDR3 sequences, 25% to 30% appearing once. Sequencing used blood. All receptors derive from a girl aged 5 to 17 with multiple sclerosis.

The chain carries TRBV15 and TRBJ2-5; 12 nucleotides align to TRBD2. The junction had 0 bases not matched to a gene; V was cut back by 3 bases and J by 4 bases. The germline CDR1 and CDR2 sequences are LNHNV and YYDKDF (reference sequence). This CDR3 region has 14 residues. CDR3 region: CATSRGLAGETQYF. The CDR3 DNA reads as TGTGCCACCAGCAGGGGACTAGCGGGAGAGACCCAGTACTTC.

CDR3 bases: TGCAGTGCTAGCCCCCCTAGCGGGATCTACAATGAGCAGTTCTTC. It translates to CSASPPSGIYNEQFF. The chain links TRBV20-1 to TRBJ2-1, with 9 bases identical to TRBD2. The germline CDR1 and CDR2 sequences are DFQATT and SNEGSKA (reference sequence). The CDR3 totals 15 residues. V lost 3 bases, J lost 3 bases, and 6 bases stayed unmatched.

The chain has TRBV3-1 and TRBJ1-2; maybe TRBD1 (6 bases). Trimming removed 4 bases from V and 7 bases from J, with 16 bases in between. Germline lookup yields CDR1 LGHDT and CDR2 YNNKEL (reference sequence). CDR3 size: 14 residues. The CDR3 DNA follows: TGTGCCAGCAGCCTACAAGTGGGGGCCAGTGGCTACACCTTC. Its translation: CASSLQVGASGYTF.

This clonotype has more than one count but fewer than ten. One junction end disagrees with the germline gene, perhaps due to a read error. The chain employs TRBV10-3 and TRBJ2-5, with 7 bases identical to TRBD1. The germline V gene encodes CDR1 ENHRY and CDR2 SYGVKD. The CDR3 runs to 16 residues. CDR3 sequence reads: CAISETDDRVGETRYF. Written as DNA, the CDR3 is TGTGCCATCAGTGAGACGGACGACAGGGTCGGGGAGACCCGGTACTTC.

This clonotype has only a few counts. The chain couples TRBV6-5 to TRBJ2-1; D is possibly TRBD1 or TRBD2 (6 bases each). The germline V gene has CDR1 MNHEY and CDR2 SVGAGI. This CDR3 has 13 amino acids. V was trimmed by 5 bases and J by 9 bases, leaving 14 bases between them. CDR3 in amino acids: CASSRDGGSEQFF. The CDR3 DNA follows: TGTGCCAGCAGTAGGGACGGGGGCAGTGAGCAGTTCTTC.

J is TRBJ1-5 and V is TRBV4-3; D is unresolved. Trimming took 1 base from V and 4 from J, leaving 8 bases between them. The CDR3 is 14 residues long. Germline-derived CDR1 and CDR2 are LGHNA and YSLEER. CDR3 nucleotides: TGCGCCAGCAGCCAAGCCCGGGGAAATCAGCCCCAGCATTTT. Translated: CASSQARGNQPQHF.

This clonotype was seen a handful of times. The genes are TRBV7-9 and TRBJ2-7; no firm D call. The CDR3 runs 15 residues. Between the trimmed V and J ends, which lost 4 bases and 3 bases, there was a span of 16 bases. CDR1 is SEHNR and CDR2 is FQNEAQ in the germline V gene (reference sequence). CDR3 DNA: TGTGCCAGCAGCTCGGGCCAAGAAAAACACTACGAGCAGTACTTC. It translates to CASSSGQEKHYEQYF.

For this clonotype: This could be a read error, since a much larger clone is one nucleotide away. This chain connects TRBV24-1 to TRBJ2-3, with D possibly called TRBD1 or TRBD2 (6 bases each). V shed 2 bases and J shed 2 bases, with 10 bases lying between them. From germline, CDR1 is KGHDR and CDR2 SFDVKD. This CDR3 comprises 15 residues. The CDR3 loop is CATSDWRGSTDTQYF. CDR3 DNA: TGTGCCACCAGTGATTGGAGGGGGTCCACAGATACGCAGTATTTT.

The CDR3: CASSLAGDSLYNEQFF. DNA of the CDR3: TGTGCCAGCAGTTTGGCGGGGGACTCCCTGTACAATGAGCAGTTCTTC. The chain links TRBV28 to TRBJ2-1, with 7 bases that match TRBD2. V shed 3 bases, J shed 4 bases, and the junction held 9 bases outside the gene matches. Per the germline V gene, CDR1 is MDHEN and CDR2 is SYDVKM. There are 16 residues in the CDR3.

This clonotype was found a few times. CDR3 protein: CASSADLLGAGASETQYF. The CDR3 DNA is TGTGCCAGCAGCGCGGACCTTCTGGGCGCGGGAGCTTCGGAGACCCAGTACTTC. The chain is built from TRBV9 and TRBJ2-5; TRBD2 matches 7 bases. The CDR3 has 18 amino acids. In germline, CDR1 is SGDLS, CDR2 YYNGEE. The J segment lost 5 bases and the V segment lost 3 bases, leaving 19 bases of the junction unmatched.

The V gene is TRBV10-3, the J gene TRBJ1-1, with D possibly TRBD1 on 5 matching bases. Germline V CDR1 and CDR2: ENHRY, SYGVKD. This CDR3 has 12 residues. Between the trimmed V and J ends, which lost 10 bases and 3 bases, there was a span of 12 bases. CDR3 region: CATGAGYTEAFF. CDR3 coding DNA: TGTGCCACCGGGGCCGGTTACACTGAAGCTTTCTTT.

This sequence joins TRBV5-6 and TRBJ2-1, with TRBD1 matching 7 bases. Unmatched junction bases numbered 9, after V lost 7 bases and J lost 8 bases. This CDR3 is 13 amino acids long. CDR1 is SGHDT and CDR2 is YYEEEE in the germline V gene. The CDR3 DNA reads as TGTGCCAGCGGAACCTACAGGGGCCATGAGCAGTTCTTC. Its protein product is CASGTYRGHEQFF.

V gene TRBV5-6 combines with J gene TRBJ1-3; the D gene is possibly TRBD1 (5 bases). There are 17 residues in the CDR3. The germline V gene encodes CDR1 SGHDT and CDR2 YYEEEE. Trimming shortened V by 4 bases and J by 3 bases, and 20 bases separated the two germline ends. DNA for the CDR3: TGTGCCAGCAGCAGCTGGGGACGGCTGAAACTTGGAAACACCATATATTTT. This encodes CASSSWGRLKLGNTIYF.

The chain employs TRBV27 and TRBJ2-1, with D perhaps being TRBD1 or TRBD2 (5 bases each). The length of the CDR3 is 15 residues. V dropped 0 bases and J dropped 2 bases, with 8 bases sitting between them. CDR1 MNHEY and CDR2 SMNVEV come from the germline V gene (reference sequence). The CDR3 reads CASSLSGTTYNEQFF. CDR3 DNA: TGTGCCAGCAGTTTATCCGGGACCACCTACAATGAGCAGTTCTTC.

The chain combines TRBV20-1 with TRBJ2-5; 8 nucleotides align to TRBD1. The ends lost 3 bases at V and 4 bases at J; junction bases unmatched: 7. Germline V gene sequence: CDR1 DFQATT, CDR2 SNEGSKA (reference sequence). The CDR3 is 14 residues long. The CDR3 DNA reads TGCAGTGCTAGTATCAGGGGGCGTCCAGAGACCCAGTACTTC. Encoded protein: CSASIRGRPETQYF.

The chain links TRBV7-2 to TRBJ2-3; D is unclear. The V and J ends lost 1 base and 4 bases respectively, with 9 bases between them. CDR1 is SGHTA and CDR2 is FQGNSA in the germline V gene. This CDR3 has 14 residues. CDR3 DNA: TGTGCCAGCAGCTTAGACGGGCCCCCAGATACGCAGTATTTT. Translating it yields CASSLDGPPDTQYF.

This clonotype occurred many times. The chain uses TRBV12-3 or TRBV12-4 and TRBJ2-5; D uncertain. The ends were cut back, 1 base at V and 9 bases at J, with 12 bases in the middle. CDR3 length equals 13 residues. The CDR3 loop reads CASSLGSNPAQYF. As DNA, the CDR3 is TGTGCCAGCAGTTTAGGCTCTAATCCCGCCCAGTACTTC.

This clonotype was seen only once. The junction and the germline gene differ at one end; a read error may be behind it. The chain has TRBV18 and TRBJ2-7; 8 nucleotides agree with TRBD1. The germline V gene has CDR1 KGHSH and CDR2 LQKENI. The CDR3 extends over 13 amino acids. The CDR3 region is CASSRDRGYKQYF. The CDR3 bases are TGTGCCAGCTCACGAGACAGGGGCTACAAGCAGTACTTC.

This clonotype was seen a handful of times. This chain links TRBV29-1 with TRBJ1-1; D might be TRBD1 (5 bases). Trimming removed 7 bases at V and 3 bases at J, with 15 bases between. The CDR3 extends over 13 amino acids. Germline V gene lookup returns CDR1 SQVTM and CDR2 ANQGSEA. The CDR3 loop is CSAAGTYYTEAFF. In nucleotides, the CDR3 is TGCAGCGCCGCCGGGACGTACTACACTGAAGCTTTCTTT. Variable domain in full (rest from reference TRBV29-1 and TRBJ1-1): SAVISQKPSRDICQRGTSLTIQCQVDSQVTMMFWYRQQPGQSLTLIATANQGSEATYESGFVIDKFPISRPNLTFSTLTVSNMSPEDSSIYLCSAAGTYYTEAFFGQGTRLTVV.

This chain uses TRBV20-1 with TRBJ2-1; a weak D match, TRBD2 (6 bases). The end of the DNA aligns better with TRBJ2-7, so the J call may be wrong. Germline V gene sequence: CDR1 DFQATT, CDR2 SNEGSKA (reference sequence). The CDR3 is 13 amino acids. Here the CDR3 DNA reads TGCAGTGCGGTTCGGGCCCCCGGGGGCGAGCAGTACTTC. It translates to CSAVRAPGGEQYF.

This clonotype was counted only a few times. V and J are TRBV6-1 and TRBJ1-1, with 7 bases matching TRBD1. Trimming removed 0 bases from V and 3 bases from J; junction bases left unmatched: 1. Looked up from germline, CDR1 is MNHNS and CDR2 is SASEGT. The CDR3 is 14 amino acids. The CDR3 nucleotides read TGTGCCAGCAGTGAAGCTCAGGGGGACACTGAAGCTTTCTTT. This encodes CASSEAQGDTEAFF.

This clonotype was seen only a few times. The rearrangement links TRBV5-1 to TRBJ2-1, with D possibly matching TRBD1 (5 bases). V gave up 0 bases and J gave up 5 bases, with 15 bases separating them. This CDR3 region has 16 residues. The germline CDR1 and CDR2 sequences are SGHRS and YFSETQ. The CDR3 is CASSLVSGQHDNEQFF. In DNA, the CDR3 is TGCGCCAGCAGCTTGGTCTCAGGACAACACGACAATGAGCAGTTCTTC.

This clonotype was recorded a few times. V and J are TRBV5-1 and TRBJ2-7; D unresolved. Trimming took 5 bases from V and 3 from J, leaving 15 bases between them. Germline lookup yields CDR1 SGHRS and CDR2 YFSETQ. There are 14 residues in the CDR3. CDR3 sequence (DNA): TGCGCCAGCAGGAGAAGTAACAAAGGCTACGAGCAGTACTTC. Translation: CASRRSNKGYEQYF.